This T cell receptor beta chain comes out of a study of CD8+ T cells in alopecia areata. This clone has a handful of counts. Its antigen is currently unknown. Stated treatment: oral pan-JAK inhibitor, 5-10 mg twice daily. Both peripheral blood and punch biopsies of lesional scalp skin were obtained from patients who had alopecia areata. PBMCs served as the source from which CD4+ and CD8+ T cells were sorted. With 7 bases clipped from V and 1 base from J, the junction kept 6 bases outside the gene matches. The CDR3 loop spans 14 amino acids. Germline V gene data show CDR1 as SGHRS and CDR2 as YFSETQ. Study results and caveats: Persistence in scalp and blood during tofacitinib was observed for many expanded lesional clones. Whether baseline CD8+ expansion is linked to response remains uncertain, given a single nonresponder.

Extraction and reverse transcription of RNA yielded cDNA as the sequencing template. Clones were sequenced by immunoSEQ multiplex PCR, and TCRdb holds only the in-frame ones, with some missing. The profile shows over 85,000 clones, under 70% of them singletons. The origin of this receptor is a human donor with alopecia areata. The source was CD8+ T cells sorted from blood, collected at week 4, from a patient treated with tofacitinib. This chain links TRBV5-1 with TRBJ1-1, with 8 nucleotides matching TRBD1. CDR3 sequence reads: CASGRTGTNTEAFF. Here the CDR3 DNA reads TGCGCCAGCGGGAGGACAGGGACGAACACTGAAGCTTTCTTT.